The rows below give T cell receptor beta chains drawn from one sample of a study of blood T cell repertoires in COVID-19. TCRdb's table, derived via immunoSEQ multiplex PCR, lists solely in-frame clones and lacks some. The profile shows approximately 80,000 clones, 88% of them singletons. Source material: peripheral blood. The receptors originated from a human donor in a cohort sampled during active COVID-19. Each CDR3 is given with its conserved first and last residue. The order of the fields is V gene, J gene, CDR3 protein.

v_gene: TRBV19
j_gene: TRBJ1-5
CDR3aa: CASSRTGANNQPQHF

v_gene: TRBV5-4
j_gene: TRBJ1-2
CDR3aa: CASSSNRGWSYGYTF

v_gene: TRBV30
j_gene: TRBJ1-3
CDR3aa: CAWSARYTIYF

v_gene: TRBV5-1
j_gene: TRBJ2-3
CDR3aa: CASSDGRKSTDTQYF

v_gene: TRBV27
j_gene: TRBJ2-3
CDR3aa: CASSSEAGGTDTQYF

v_gene: TRBV12-5
j_gene: TRBJ2-1
CDR3aa: CASGLGTGGSNEQFF

v_gene: TRBV5-1
j_gene: TRBJ2-3
CDR3aa: CASSLDRGSTDTQYF

v_gene: TRBV6-5
j_gene: TRBJ1-1
CDR3aa: CASSPRDRGNTEAFF

v_gene: TRBV11-2
j_gene: TRBJ1-2
CDR3aa: CASSLEPSNYGYTF

v_gene: TRBV7-6
j_gene: TRBJ2-3
CDR3aa: CASSLGELGRATDTQYF

v_gene: TRBV6-4
j_gene: TRBJ2-3
CDR3aa: CASSVGTSGDTQYF

v_gene: TRBV19
j_gene: TRBJ1-2
CDR3aa: CASSTQGQFGYGYTF

v_gene: TRBV5-1
j_gene: TRBJ2-1
CDR3aa: CASSLAGGHEQFF

v_gene: TRBV11-2
j_gene: TRBJ2-1
CDR3aa: CASSLGGPNEQFF

v_gene: TRBV27
j_gene: TRBJ1-5
CDR3aa: CASSTIQGNQPQHF

v_gene: TRBV27
j_gene: TRBJ2-7
CDR3aa: CASSWTSGSGYEQYF

v_gene: TRBV6-1
j_gene: TRBJ2-7
CDR3aa: CASSDTYEQYF

v_gene: TRBV18
j_gene: TRBJ2-4
CDR3aa: CASSPLQKLIWTSGGAQIQYF

v_gene: TRBV5-6
j_gene: TRBJ2-7
CDR3aa: CASRRRGLADYEQYF

v_gene: TRBV2
j_gene: TRBJ1-4
CDR3aa: CASRPDRGGEKLFF

v_gene: TRBV6-4
j_gene: TRBJ2-2
CDR3aa: CASSGASGLAGAGELFF

v_gene: TRBV6-5
j_gene: TRBJ2-3
CDR3aa: CASKTGGTDTQYF

v_gene: TRBV10-2
j_gene: TRBJ2-7
CDR3aa: CASSLYGGPSGVSEQYF

v_gene: TRBV6-5
j_gene: TRBJ2-3
CDR3aa: CASSSDRDTDTQYF

v_gene: TRBV7-9
j_gene: TRBJ2-1
CDR3aa: CASSTLAENYNEQFF

v_gene: TRBV5-6
j_gene: TRBJ1-2
CDR3aa: CASSLGGPYGYTF

v_gene: TRBV29-1
j_gene: TRBJ2-5
CDR3aa: CSVETGQETQYF

v_gene: TRBV7-9
j_gene: TRBJ1-2
CDR3aa: CASSPGTAYGYTF